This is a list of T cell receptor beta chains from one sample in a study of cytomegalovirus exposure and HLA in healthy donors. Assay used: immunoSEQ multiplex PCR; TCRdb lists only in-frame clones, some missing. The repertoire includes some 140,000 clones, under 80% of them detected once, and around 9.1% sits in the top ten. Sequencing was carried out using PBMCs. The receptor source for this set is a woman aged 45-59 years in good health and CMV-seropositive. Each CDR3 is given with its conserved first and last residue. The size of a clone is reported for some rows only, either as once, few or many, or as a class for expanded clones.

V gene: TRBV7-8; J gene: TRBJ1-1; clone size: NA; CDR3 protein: CASSLLWTANTEAFF
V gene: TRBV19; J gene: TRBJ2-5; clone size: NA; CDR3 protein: CASSIDGTGVRETQYF
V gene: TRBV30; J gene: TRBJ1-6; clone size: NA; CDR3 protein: CAWSVNRRGNSPLHF
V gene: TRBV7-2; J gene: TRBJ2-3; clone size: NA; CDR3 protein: CASSLVSSGGLSTDTQYF
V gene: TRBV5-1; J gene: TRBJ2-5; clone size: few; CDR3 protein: CASSLSAGGQETQYF
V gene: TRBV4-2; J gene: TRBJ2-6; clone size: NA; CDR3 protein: CASSQVETTSGANVLTF
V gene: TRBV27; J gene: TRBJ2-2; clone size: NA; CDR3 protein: CASSPRLANGELFF
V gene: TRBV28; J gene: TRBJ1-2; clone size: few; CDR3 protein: CASRGLGVDLSNYGYTF
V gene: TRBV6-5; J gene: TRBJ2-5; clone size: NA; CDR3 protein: CASKPPGETQYF
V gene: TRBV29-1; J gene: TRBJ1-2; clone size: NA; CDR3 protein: CSVEPYGYTF
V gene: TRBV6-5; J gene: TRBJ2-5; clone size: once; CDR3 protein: CASSPDREETQYF
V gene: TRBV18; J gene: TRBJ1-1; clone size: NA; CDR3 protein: CASSPEGDMNTEAFF
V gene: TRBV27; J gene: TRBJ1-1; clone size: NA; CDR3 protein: CASSRGTGGSHTEAFF
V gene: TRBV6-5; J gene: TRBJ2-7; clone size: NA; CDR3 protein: CASSQPSGVVHEQYF
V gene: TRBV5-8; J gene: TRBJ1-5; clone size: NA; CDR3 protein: CASSLVDQPQHF
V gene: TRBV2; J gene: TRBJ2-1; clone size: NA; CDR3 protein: CASREIGPAEQFF
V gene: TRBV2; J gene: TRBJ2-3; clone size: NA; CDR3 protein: CASSAGLAGPISTDTQYF
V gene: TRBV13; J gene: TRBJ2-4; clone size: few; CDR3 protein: CASSPGLAGGRVKNIQYF
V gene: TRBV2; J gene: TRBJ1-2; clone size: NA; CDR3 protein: CASSKLQGAFDGYTF
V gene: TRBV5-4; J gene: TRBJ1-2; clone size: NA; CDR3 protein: CASSLGGRLGINGYTF
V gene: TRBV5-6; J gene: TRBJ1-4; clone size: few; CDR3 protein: CASSYGQGFTNEKLFF
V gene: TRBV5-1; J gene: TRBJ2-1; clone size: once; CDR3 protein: CASRTLLAGGYNEQFF
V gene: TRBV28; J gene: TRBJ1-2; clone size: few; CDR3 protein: CASCSDRVYGYTF
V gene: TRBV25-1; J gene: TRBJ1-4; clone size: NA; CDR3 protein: CASRDGTGDEKLFF
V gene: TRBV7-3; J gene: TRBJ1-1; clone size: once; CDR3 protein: CASSSSGGTEAFF
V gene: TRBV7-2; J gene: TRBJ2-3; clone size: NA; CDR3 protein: CASSGGSADTQYF
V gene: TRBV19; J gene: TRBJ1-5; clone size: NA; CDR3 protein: CASSIGWANQPQHF
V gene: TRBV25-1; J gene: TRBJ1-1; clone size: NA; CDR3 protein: CASSKLYTGQRNTEAFF
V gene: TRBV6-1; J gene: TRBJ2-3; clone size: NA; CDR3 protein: CASSEVEQTTQYF
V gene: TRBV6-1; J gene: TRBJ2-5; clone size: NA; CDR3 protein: CASSGTFQETQYF
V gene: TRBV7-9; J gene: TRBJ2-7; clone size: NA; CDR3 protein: CASSTWGAPYEQYF
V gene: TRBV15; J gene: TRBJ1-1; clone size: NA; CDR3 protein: CATSSGTGMMNTEAFF
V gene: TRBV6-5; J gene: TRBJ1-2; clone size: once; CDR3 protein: CASSYRGVYMSF
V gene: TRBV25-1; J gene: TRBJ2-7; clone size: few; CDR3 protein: CASTSSGGTYEQYF
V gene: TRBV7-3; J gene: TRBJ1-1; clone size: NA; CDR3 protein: CASSLGRPEMNTEAFF
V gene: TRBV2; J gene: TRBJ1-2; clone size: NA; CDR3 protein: CASIWDRKDYGYTF
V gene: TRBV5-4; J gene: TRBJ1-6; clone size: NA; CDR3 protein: CASSLMTGEYSPLHF
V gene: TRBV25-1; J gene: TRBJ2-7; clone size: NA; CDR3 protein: CASSDVQGVEQYF
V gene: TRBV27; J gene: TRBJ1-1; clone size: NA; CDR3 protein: CASSLSYQGTEAFF
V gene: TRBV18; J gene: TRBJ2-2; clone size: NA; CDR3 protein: CASSPRDTGELFF
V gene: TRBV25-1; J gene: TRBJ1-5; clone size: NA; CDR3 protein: CASSRGQANQPQHF